The clone carrying this T cell receptor beta chain was counted a few times. Its antigen remains unidentified. The sample comes from a study of T cells and Merkel cell carcinoma outcomes. General study points: Repertoire plus T-cell density reportedly predicted Merkel cell carcinoma outcomes.

Sequencing was performed with immunoSEQ multiplex PCR; in TCRdb, only in-frame clones are kept and a portion is missing. The sample lists 7,000 to 10,000 clones; around 80% were seen once. The CDR3 runs to 16 residues. Deletions cut 5 bases from V and 0 bases from J, with 11 bases between. Germline lookup yields CDR1 LGHNA and CDR2 YSLEER. The sample was tumor tissue from Merkel cell carcinoma. This rearrangement joins TRBV4-3 to TRBJ2-6; D ambiguous. The origin of this receptor is a human donor with Merkel cell carcinoma. For the CDR3, the DNA is TGCGCCAGCAGCATACAGAAAGGCTCTGGGGCCAACGTCCTGACTTTC. Translating gives CASSIQKGSGANVLTF.